These 20 T cell receptor beta chains came from one sample sequenced in a study of cytomegalovirus exposure and HLA in healthy donors. In the PCR, 60 Vbeta and 13 Jbeta primers were used. The data were produced by immunoSEQ multiplex PCR, yet TCRdb's version contains in-frame clones alone and is incomplete. The table records some 76,000 clones, more than 80% of them present only once. The sequencing input was PBMCs. Source of these receptors: a woman in her 30s in good health and CMV-seronegative.

The V and J genes are TRBV7-6 and TRBJ2-1, with a possible D match to TRBD1 (6 bases). Germline CDR1 and CDR2: SGHVS and FNYEAQ. V was clipped by 5 bases and J by 5 bases, with 16 bases between them. This CDR3 is built from 15 residues. CDR3 sequence: CASSLMAGVNNEQFF. The CDR3 DNA reads as TGTGCCAGCAGCCTTATGGCAGGGGTAAACAATGAGCAGTTCTTC.

The chain couples TRBV5-1 to TRBJ1-2; 8 bases align to TRBD1. V gave up 2 bases and J gave up 2 bases; unmatched junction bases: 5. The germline CDR1 and CDR2 sequences are SGHRS and YFSETQ. The CDR3 totals 15 residues. The DNA for the CDR3 is TGCGCCAGCAGCTTTATTCCAGGGGGCAACTATGGCTACACCTTC. Residues: CASSFIPGGNYGYTF.

This chain links TRBV6-5 with TRBJ2-2; weak D call: TRBD2 (5 bases). V shed 4 bases and J shed 0 bases, with 12 bases lying between them. This CDR3 is built from 16 residues. Looked up from germline, CDR1 is MNHEY and CDR2 is SVGAGI. The CDR3 DNA is TGTGCCAGCAGTTTTGGAGCGGACGCGAACACCGGGGAGCTGTTTTTT. Translation: CASSFGADANTGELFF.

The chain couples TRBV5-1 to TRBJ1-2, with D perhaps matching TRBD1 (6 bases). Deletions cut 4 bases from V and 5 bases from J, with 15 bases between. Germline V CDR1 and CDR2: SGHRS, YFSETQ. This CDR3 has 14 amino acids. The CDR3 DNA is TGCGCCAGCAGCGAGGACAGTCTACGGTATGGCTACACCTTC. Amino acids: CASSEDSLRYGYTF.

J is TRBJ2-7 and V is TRBV30, with D possibly TRBD1 on 6 matching bases. CDR3 length: 14 residues. The germline V and J ends were trimmed by 3 bases and 1 base, with 13 bases remaining between them. CDR1 GTSNPN and CDR2 SVGIG come from the germline V gene (reference sequence). The CDR3 DNA sequence: TGTGCCTGGAGCTCCACCCAGGGGTCCTACGAGCAGTACTTC. It encodes CAWSSTQGSYEQYF.

This clone has only one observation. The J gene is TRBJ1-1, the V gene TRBV7-2; D is ambiguous. The V gene lost 3 bases and the J gene lost 1 base, with 6 bases spanning the gap. The length of the CDR3 is 13 residues. From germline, CDR1 is SGHTA and CDR2 FQGNSA. This CDR3 is CASSFRENTEAFF. For the CDR3, the DNA is TGTGCCAGCAGCTTCCGGGAGAACACTGAAGCTTTCTTT.

The chain is built from TRBV4-2 and TRBJ2-3; a possible D gene is TRBD1 (5 bases). V gave up 0 bases and J gave up 3 bases, with 16 bases separating them. This CDR3 region has 17 residues. Germline CDR1 and CDR2: LGHNA and YNFKEQ. CDR3 nucleotide sequence: TGTGCCAGCAGCCAAGATCAAATGGGAAGGGGTACAGATACGCAGTATTTT. It yields the protein CASSQDQMGRGTDTQYF.

V and J are TRBV18 and TRBJ2-2; 7 nucleotides align to TRBD2. The V gene end was trimmed by 3 bases and the J gene end by 4 bases; junction bases not matched to a gene: 8. Germline CDR1 reads KGHSH; CDR2 reads LQKENI. CDR3 length: 16 amino acids. The CDR3 spells CASSPRGGRITGELFF. In DNA form, the CDR3 reads TGTGCCAGCTCACCCCGAGGCGGGAGAATCACCGGGGAGCTGTTTTTT. Together with reference TRBV18 and TRBJ2-2, the CDR3 gives the full variable domain: NAGVMQNPRHLVRRRGQEARLRCSPMKGHSHVYWYRQLPEEGLKFMVYLQKENIIDESGMPKERFSAEFPKEGPSILRIQQVVRGDSAAYFCASSPRGGRITGELFFGEGSRLTVL.

The chain has TRBV2 and TRBJ2-7, with D perhaps TRBD2 (6 bases). Germline V gives CDR1 SNHLY, CDR2 FYNNEI. V lost 0 bases, J lost 1 base, and 13 bases lay in between. The CDR3 totals 16 residues. In DNA form, the CDR3 reads TGTGCCAGCAGTGAAGCGCCAGCGGGCACTTCCTACGAGCAGTACTTC. As protein: CASSEAPAGTSYEQYF. The entire variable domain, with the rest obtained from reference TRBV2 and TRBJ2-7, is as follows: EPEVTQTPSHQVTQMGQEVILRCVPISNHLYFYWYRQILGQKVEFLVSFYNNEISEKSEIFDDQFSVERPDGSNFTLKIRSTKLEDSAMYFCASSEAPAGTSYEQYFGPGTRLTVT.

J is TRBJ2-5 and V is TRBV10-3; TRBD1 matches at 7 bases. Germline CDR1 ENHRY, CDR2 SYGVKD. J gave up 5 bases and V 2 bases, and 8 bases lay outside the gene matches. The CDR3 consists of 15 residues. CDR3 sequence reads: CAISEQGGAFETQYF. The CDR3 DNA reads TGTGCCATCAGTGAGCAAGGGGGCGCATTTGAGACCCAGTACTTC.

This chain uses TRBV19 with TRBJ2-7, with 12 nucleotides matching TRBD2. This CDR3 contains 16 residues. J gave up 2 bases and V 9 bases, and 11 bases lay outside the gene matches. The germline gives CDR1 LNHDA, CDR2 SQIVND (reference sequence). The CDR3 is CASKPASGRGAYEQYF. DNA for the CDR3: TGTGCCAGCAAGCCCGCTAGCGGGAGGGGAGCCTACGAGCAGTACTTC.

The V and J genes are TRBV5-4 and TRBJ2-3; no clear D. Trimming removed 0 bases from V and 1 base from J, with 3 bases in between. In germline, CDR1 is SGHNT, CDR2 YYREEE (reference sequence). CDR3 length equals 13 residues. The CDR3 here is CASSLGGTDTQYF. CDR3 DNA sequence: TGTGCCAGCAGCTTGGGCGGCACAGATACGCAGTATTTT.

The CDR3 is CASSLFQGAAEAFF. Here the CDR3 DNA reads TGTGCCAGCAGCTTATTCCAGGGGGCCGCTGAAGCTTTCTTT. The chain carries TRBV7-2 and TRBJ1-1; 8 bases align to TRBD1. The CDR3 length is 14 residues. After removal of 2 bases from V and 6 bases from J, the junction contained 5 bases not matched to a gene. Germline V gene sequence: CDR1 SGHTA, CDR2 FQGNSA.

The DNA for the CDR3 is TGTGCCAGCAGTTACTCCGGGAGGGCGGACGAGCAGTACTTC. Translation gives CASSYSGRADEQYF. The V call is TRBV6-6, the J call TRBJ2-7; 8 nucleotides match TRBD2. The V segment lost 0 bases and the J segment 5 bases; nucleotides outside the gene matches: 3. This CDR3 is 14 amino acids long. Germline CDR1 is MNHNY and CDR2 is SVGAGI (reference sequence).

The CDR3 reads CAISEGIGGGNQPQHF. CDR3 nucleotide sequence: TGTGCCATCAGTGAGGGGATAGGCGGGGGCAATCAGCCCCAGCATTTT. This chain links TRBV10-3 with TRBJ1-5; the D is unclear. CDR1 and CDR2 (germline): ENHRY, SYGVKD. The CDR3 extends over 16 amino acids. V lost 2 bases and J lost 2, with 13 bases in between.

The CDR3 nucleotides are TGTGCCAGCAGTGAAGCGACAGGGAATCAGCCCCAGCATTTT. Translated: CASSEATGNQPQHF. This chain joins TRBV2 and TRBJ1-5, with 7 bases aligning to TRBD1. Germline-derived CDR1 and CDR2 are SNHLY and FYNNEI. The trim removed 0 bases at V and 4 bases at J, leaving 0 bases unmatched. CDR3 size: 14 residues. Drawing the rest from reference TRBV2 and TRBJ1-5, the complete variable domain is EPEVTQTPSHQVTQMGQEVILRCVPISNHLYFYWYRQILGQKVEFLVSFYNNEISEKSEIFDDQFSVERPDGSNFTLKIRSTKLEDSAMYFCASSEATGNQPQHFGDGTRLSIL.

This sequence joins TRBV2 and TRBJ2-5; D gene uncertain. CDR3 length: 14 amino acids. Germline CDR1 SNHLY, CDR2 FYNNEI. Trimming removed 2 bases from V and 1 base from J, with 8 bases in between. The CDR3 region is CASSELTPQETQYF. The CDR3 DNA is TGTGCCAGCAGTGAATTGACTCCCCAAGAGACCCAGTACTTC.

The chain links TRBV6-6 to TRBJ2-3; 8 positions match TRBD1. The V gene end was trimmed by 4 bases and the J gene end by 3 bases; junction bases not matched to a gene: 6. Germline assignment: CDR1 MNHNY and CDR2 SVGAGI (reference sequence). The CDR3 totals 15 residues. DNA for the CDR3: TGTGCCAGCAGTTCCCGACAGGGGCCTACAGATACGCAGTATTTT. Translation gives CASSSRQGPTDTQYF.

The chain has TRBV7-3 and TRBJ2-2; D uncertain. Deletions cut 5 bases from V and 7 bases from J, with 11 bases between. Germline CDR1 SGHTA, CDR2 FQGTGA. The CDR3 totals 13 residues. CDR3 nucleotides: TGTGCCAGCAGCCTTTCTGAGGTCGGGGAGCTGTTTTTT. Protein: CASSLSEVGELFF.

The genes are TRBV4-1 and TRBJ2-7; 13 positions agree with TRBD2. This CDR3 is built from 18 residues. Germline V gives CDR1 MGHRA, CDR2 YSYEKL. V was clipped by 1 base and J by 9 bases; unmatched bases: 15. DNA for the CDR3: TGCGCCAGCAGCCAAGCCAACCTAGGACTAGCGGGGGAGCCCGGGCAGTACTTC. This gives the protein CASSQANLGLAGEPGQYF.